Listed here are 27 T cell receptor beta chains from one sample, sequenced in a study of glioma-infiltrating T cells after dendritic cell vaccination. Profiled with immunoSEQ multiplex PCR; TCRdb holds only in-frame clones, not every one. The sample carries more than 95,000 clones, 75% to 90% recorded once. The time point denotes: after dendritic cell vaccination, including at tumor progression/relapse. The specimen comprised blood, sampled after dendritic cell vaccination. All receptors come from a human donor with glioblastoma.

The CDR3 protein is CSVIIAGTYNEQFF. CDR3 sequence (DNA): TGCAGCGTTATTATAGCGGGGACCTACAATGAGCAGTTCTTC. The V gene is TRBV29-1, the J gene TRBJ2-1, with 8 bases that match TRBD2. Germline CDR1 SQVTM, CDR2 ANQGSEA. The trim removed 5 bases at V and 2 bases at J, leaving 5 bases unmatched. CDR3 length: 14 residues.

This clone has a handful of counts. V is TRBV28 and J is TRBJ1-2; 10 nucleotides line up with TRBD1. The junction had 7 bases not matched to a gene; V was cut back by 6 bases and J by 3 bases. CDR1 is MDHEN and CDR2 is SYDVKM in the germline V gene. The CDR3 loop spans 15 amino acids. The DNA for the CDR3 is TGTGCCAGCAGGCAGACAGGGGGCCCAGACTATGGCTACACCTTC. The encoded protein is CASRQTGGPDYGYTF.

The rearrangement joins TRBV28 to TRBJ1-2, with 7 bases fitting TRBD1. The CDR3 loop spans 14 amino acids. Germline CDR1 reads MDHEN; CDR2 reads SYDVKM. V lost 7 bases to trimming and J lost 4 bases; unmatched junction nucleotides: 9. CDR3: CASTTGAYRYGYTF. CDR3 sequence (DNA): TGTGCCAGCACCACAGGGGCATACCGCTATGGCTACACCTTC.

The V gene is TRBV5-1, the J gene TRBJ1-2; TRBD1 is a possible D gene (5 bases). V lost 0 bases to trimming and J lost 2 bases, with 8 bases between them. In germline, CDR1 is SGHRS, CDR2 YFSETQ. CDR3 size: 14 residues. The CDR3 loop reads CASSLEGVNYGYTF. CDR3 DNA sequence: TGCGCCAGCAGCTTGGAAGGGGTCAACTATGGCTACACCTTC.

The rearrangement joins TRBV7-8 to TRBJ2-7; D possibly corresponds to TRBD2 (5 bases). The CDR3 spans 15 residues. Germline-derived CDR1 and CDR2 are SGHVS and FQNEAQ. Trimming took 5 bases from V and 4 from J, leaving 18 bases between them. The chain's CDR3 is CASSGRTALNYEQYF. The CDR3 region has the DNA TGTGCCAGCAGCGGGAGAACAGCACTCAATTACGAGCAGTACTTC.

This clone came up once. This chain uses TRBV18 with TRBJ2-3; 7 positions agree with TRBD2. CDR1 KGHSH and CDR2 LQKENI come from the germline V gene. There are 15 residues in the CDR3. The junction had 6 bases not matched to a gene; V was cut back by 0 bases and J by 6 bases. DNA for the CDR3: TGTGCCAGCTCACCACCGGCGGGGGTCCCGGATACGCAGTATTTT. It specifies CASSPPAGVPDTQYF.

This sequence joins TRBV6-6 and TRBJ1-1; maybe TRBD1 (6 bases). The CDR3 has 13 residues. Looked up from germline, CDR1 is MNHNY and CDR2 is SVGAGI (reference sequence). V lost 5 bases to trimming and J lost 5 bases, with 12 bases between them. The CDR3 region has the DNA TGTGCCAGCAGTAACAACAGGGCTACTGAAGCTTTCTTT. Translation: CASSNNRATEAFF.

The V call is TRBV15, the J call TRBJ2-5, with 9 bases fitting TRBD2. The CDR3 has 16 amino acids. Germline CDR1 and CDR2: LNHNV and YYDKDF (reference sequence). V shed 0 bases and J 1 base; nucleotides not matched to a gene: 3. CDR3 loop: CATSRDSGGRQETQYF. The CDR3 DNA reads TGTGCCACCAGCAGAGATAGCGGGGGTCGCCAAGAGACCCAGTACTTC. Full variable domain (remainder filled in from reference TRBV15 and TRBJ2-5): DAMVIQNPRYQVTQFGKPVTLSCSQTLNHNVMYWYQQKSSQAPKLLFHYYDKDFNNEADTPDNFQSRRPNTSFCFLDIRSPGLGDTAMYLCATSRDSGGRQETQYFGPGTRLLVL.

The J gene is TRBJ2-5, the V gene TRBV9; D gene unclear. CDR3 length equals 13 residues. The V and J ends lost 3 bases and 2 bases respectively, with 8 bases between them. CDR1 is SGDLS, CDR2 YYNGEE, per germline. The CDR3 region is CASSGAQQETQYF. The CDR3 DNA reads TGTGCCAGCAGCGGGGCACAACAAGAGACCCAGTACTTC.

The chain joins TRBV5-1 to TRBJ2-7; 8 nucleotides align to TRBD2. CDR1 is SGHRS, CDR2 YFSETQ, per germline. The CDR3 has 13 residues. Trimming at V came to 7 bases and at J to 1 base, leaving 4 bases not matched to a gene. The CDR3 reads CASSIAGSYEQYF. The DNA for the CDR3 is TGCGCCAGCTCGATAGCGGGATCCTACGAGCAGTACTTC.

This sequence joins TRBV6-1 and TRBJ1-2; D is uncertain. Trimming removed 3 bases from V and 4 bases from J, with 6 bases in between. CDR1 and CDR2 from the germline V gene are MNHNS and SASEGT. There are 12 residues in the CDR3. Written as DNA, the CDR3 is TGTGCCAGCAGTGACCGAGCCTATGGCTACACCTTC. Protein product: CASSDRAYGYTF.

CDR3 DNA: TGTGCCTGGAGTGTACCAGGGACTAGCGGGAGGGCCCAGTACTTC. This translates into CAWSVPGTSGRAQYF. The V gene is TRBV30, the J gene TRBJ2-5, with 16 bases identical to TRBD2. J lost 9 bases, V lost 0 bases, and 4 bases had no gene match. Germline values: CDR1 GTSNPN, CDR2 SVGIG (reference sequence). This CDR3 spans 15 amino acids.

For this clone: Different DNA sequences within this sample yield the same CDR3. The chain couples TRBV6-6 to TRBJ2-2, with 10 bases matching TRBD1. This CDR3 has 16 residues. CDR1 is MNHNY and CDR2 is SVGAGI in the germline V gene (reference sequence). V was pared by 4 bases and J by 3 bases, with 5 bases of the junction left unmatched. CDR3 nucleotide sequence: TGTGCCAGCAGTTCGGGACAGGGGTTGTACACCGGGGAGCTGTTTTTT. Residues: CASSSGQGLYTGELFF.

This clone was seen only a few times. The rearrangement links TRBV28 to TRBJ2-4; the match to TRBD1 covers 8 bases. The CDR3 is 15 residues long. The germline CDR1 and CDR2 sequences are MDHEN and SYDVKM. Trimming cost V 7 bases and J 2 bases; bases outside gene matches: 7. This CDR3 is CASTPGQGSKNIQYF. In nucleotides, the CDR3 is TGTGCCAGCACCCCAGGACAGGGATCCAAAAACATTCAGTACTTC.

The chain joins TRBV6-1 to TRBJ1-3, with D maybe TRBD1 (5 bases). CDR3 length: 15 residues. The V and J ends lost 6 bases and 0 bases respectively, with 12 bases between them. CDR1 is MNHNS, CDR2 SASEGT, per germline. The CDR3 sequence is CASREQAISGNTIYF. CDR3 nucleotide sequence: TGTGCCAGCAGGGAACAGGCCATCTCTGGAAACACCATATATTTT.

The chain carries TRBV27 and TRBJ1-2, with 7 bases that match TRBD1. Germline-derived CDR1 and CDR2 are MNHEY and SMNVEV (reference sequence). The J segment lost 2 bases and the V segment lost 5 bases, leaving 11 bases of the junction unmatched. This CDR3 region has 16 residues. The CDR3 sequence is CASSLKWTGLNYGYTF. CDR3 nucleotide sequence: TGTGCCAGCAGTCTTAAGTGGACAGGTCTAAACTATGGCTACACCTTC.

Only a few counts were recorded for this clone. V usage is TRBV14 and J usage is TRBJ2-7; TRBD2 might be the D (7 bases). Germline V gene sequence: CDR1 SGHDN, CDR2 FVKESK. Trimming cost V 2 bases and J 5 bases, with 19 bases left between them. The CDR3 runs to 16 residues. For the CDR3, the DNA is TGTGCCAGCAGCCAACTTATCGGGGGGCCGGACAACGAGCAGTACTTC. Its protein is CASSQLIGGPDNEQYF.

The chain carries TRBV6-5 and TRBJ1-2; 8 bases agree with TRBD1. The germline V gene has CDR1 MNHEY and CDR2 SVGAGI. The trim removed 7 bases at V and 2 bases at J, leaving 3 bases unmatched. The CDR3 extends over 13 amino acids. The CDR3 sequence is CASTDRGNYGYTF. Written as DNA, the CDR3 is TGTGCCAGCACCGACAGGGGCAACTATGGCTACACCTTC.

The CDR3 loop is CASDSGTGISPLHF. The CDR3 DNA sequence: TGTGCCAGTGATTCCGGGACAGGGATTTCACCCCTCCACTTT. The chain employs TRBV19 and TRBJ1-6, with TRBD1 identical over 9 bases. The germline V gene has CDR1 LNHDA and CDR2 SQIVND (reference sequence). The CDR3 runs 14 residues. J was trimmed by 9 bases and V by 8 bases; bases with no gene match: 8.

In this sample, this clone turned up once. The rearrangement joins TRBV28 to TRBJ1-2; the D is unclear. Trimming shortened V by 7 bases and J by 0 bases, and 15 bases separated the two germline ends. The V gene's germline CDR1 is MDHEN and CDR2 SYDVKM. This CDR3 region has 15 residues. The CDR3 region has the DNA TGTGCCAGCATCTCTAGCGATACAGCTAACTATGGCTACACCTTC. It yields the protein CASISSDTANYGYTF.

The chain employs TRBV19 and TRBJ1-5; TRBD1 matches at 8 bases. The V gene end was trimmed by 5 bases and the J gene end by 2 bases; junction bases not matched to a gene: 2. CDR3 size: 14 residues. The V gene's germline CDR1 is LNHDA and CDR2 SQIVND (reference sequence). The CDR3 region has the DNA TGTGCCAGTAGTCCGACAGGGGGCAATCAGCCCCAGCATTTT. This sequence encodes CASSPTGGNQPQHF.

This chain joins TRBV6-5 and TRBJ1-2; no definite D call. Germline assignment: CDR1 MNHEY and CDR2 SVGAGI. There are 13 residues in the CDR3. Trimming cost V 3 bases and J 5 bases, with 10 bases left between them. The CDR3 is CASSYVGAYGYTF. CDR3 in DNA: TGTGCCAGCAGTTATGTAGGAGCGTATGGCTACACCTTC.

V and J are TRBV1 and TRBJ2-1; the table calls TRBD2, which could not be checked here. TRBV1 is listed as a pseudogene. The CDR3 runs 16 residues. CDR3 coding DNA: TGCACCAGCAGCCAAGACGCCCTAGCGGGAGGCAATGAGCAGTTCTTC. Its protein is CTSSQDALAGGNEQFF.

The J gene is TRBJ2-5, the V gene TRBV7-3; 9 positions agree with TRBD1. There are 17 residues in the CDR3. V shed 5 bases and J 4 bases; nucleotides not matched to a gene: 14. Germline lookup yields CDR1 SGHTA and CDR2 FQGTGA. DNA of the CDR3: TGTGCCAGCAGCCGAACGGGACAGGGAAACGTTGGAGAGACCCAGTACTTC. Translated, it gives CASSRTGQGNVGETQYF.

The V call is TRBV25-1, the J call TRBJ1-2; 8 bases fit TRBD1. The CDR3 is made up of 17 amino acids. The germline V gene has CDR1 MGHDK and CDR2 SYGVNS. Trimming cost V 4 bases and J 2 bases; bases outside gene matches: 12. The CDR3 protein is CASSAPQGARENYGYTF. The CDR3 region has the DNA TGTGCCAGCAGTGCCCCTCAGGGGGCGAGGGAGAACTATGGCTACACCTTC.

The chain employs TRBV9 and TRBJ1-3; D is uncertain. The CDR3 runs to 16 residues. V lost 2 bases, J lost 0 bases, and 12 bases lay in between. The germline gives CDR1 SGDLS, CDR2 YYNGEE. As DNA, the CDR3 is TGTGCCAGCAGCGTTGCACACCGAATCTCTGGAAACACCATATATTTT. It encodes CASSVAHRISGNTIYF.

CDR3 in amino acids: CASSLGTGYMNTEAFF. The CDR3 DNA reads as TGCGCCAGCAGCTTAGGGACAGGATACATGAACACTGAAGCTTTCTTT. The V call is TRBV5-1, the J call TRBJ1-1; 8 positions match TRBD1. The CDR3 runs to 16 residues. J gave up 0 bases and V 2 bases, and 6 bases lay outside the gene matches. CDR1 SGHRS and CDR2 YFSETQ come from the germline V gene.